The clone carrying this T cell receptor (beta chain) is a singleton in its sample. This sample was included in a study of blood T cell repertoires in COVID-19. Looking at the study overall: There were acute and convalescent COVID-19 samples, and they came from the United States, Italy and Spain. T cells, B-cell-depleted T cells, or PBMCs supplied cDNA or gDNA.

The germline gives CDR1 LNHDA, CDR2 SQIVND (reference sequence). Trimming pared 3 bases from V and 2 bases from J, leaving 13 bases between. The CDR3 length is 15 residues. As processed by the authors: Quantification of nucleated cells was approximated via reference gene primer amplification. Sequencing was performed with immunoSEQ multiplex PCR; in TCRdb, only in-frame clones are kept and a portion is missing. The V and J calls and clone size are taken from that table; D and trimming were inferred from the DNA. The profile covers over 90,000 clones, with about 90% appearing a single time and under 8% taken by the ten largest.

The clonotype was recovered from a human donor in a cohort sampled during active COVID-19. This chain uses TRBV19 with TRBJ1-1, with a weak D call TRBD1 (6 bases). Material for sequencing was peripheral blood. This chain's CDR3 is CASSIGGLRNTEAFF. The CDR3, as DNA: TGTGCCAGTAGTATCGGGGGGCTGAGAAACACTGAAGCTTTCTTT. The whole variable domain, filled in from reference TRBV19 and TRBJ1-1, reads DGGITQSPKYLFRKEGQNVTLSCEQNLNHDAMYWYRQDPGQGLRLIYYSQIVNDFQKGDIAEGYSVSREKKESFPLTVTSAQKNPTAFYLCASSIGGLRNTEAFFGQGTRLTVV.